This T cell receptor beta chain appears in the sequencing data of a study of blood T cells in healthy people across ages. Turning to this clonotype: The antigen is unknown.

For the second PCR, which ran for about 7 to 12 cycles, a sample-barcoded 5' primer and a J-beta primer mix were used. TCRdb recomputed calls from the 5' RACE reads with MiXCR, one row per CDR3 protein. The data show some 800,000 distinct CDR3 sequences, around 25% seen once. Regarding the study as a whole: Per-million-T-cell TCR beta diversity fell roughly linearly with age.

The donors, healthy Caucasians from Russia, were aged 6 to 90. The sample was also linked to a second study, of T cells of mothers and their children.

Sequencing was done on a sample of blood. The source is a boy between 5 and 17 years old in good health.

CDR3 nucleotides: TGCGCCAGCAGCCAAGATTGGTTCGGGGACTTCTCCTACGAGCAGTACTTC. Amino acids: CASSQDWFGDFSYEQYF. The rearrangement links TRBV4-3 to TRBJ2-7, with TRBD2 as a possible D gene (6 bases). The CDR3 length is 17 residues. Germline V gives CDR1 LGHNA, CDR2 YSLEER. Trimming took off 0 bases at V and 0 bases at J, with 15 bases between the two ends.